One sample yielded the 30 T cell receptor beta chains listed below, sequenced in a study of T cells in Graves' hyperthyroidism and ophthalmopathy. Authors of the study amplified TCR beta CDR3 regions from RNA transcripts. During a first-round RT-PCR of the TCR CDR3, the HTBI primer set was used. MiXCR, run by TCRdb on the multiplex PCR reads, gives a single entry per CDR3 protein. The sample yields 530,000 or so distinct CDR3 sequences, approximately 25% seen once. The material sequenced was blood. These receptors came from a woman in her 30s with Graves' ophthalmopathy.

This clonotype was detected ten times or more. The chain uses TRBV9 and TRBJ2-5; D is uncertain. CDR1 is SGDLS and CDR2 is YYNGEE in the germline V gene. The CDR3 length is 13 residues. V was clipped by 4 bases and J by 5 bases, with 12 bases between them. The CDR3 coding sequence is TGTGCCAGCAGCTCCCAATTGGAGGAGACCCAGTACTTC. Translating gives CASSSQLEETQYF. The entire variable domain, with the rest obtained from reference TRBV9 and TRBJ2-5, is as follows: DSGVTQTPKHLITATGQRVTLRCSPRSGDLSVYWYQQSLDQGLQFLIQYYNGEERAKGNILERFSAQQFPDLHSELNLSSLELGDSALYFCASSSQLEETQYFGPGTRLLVL.

This clonotype has a count of ten or more. The chain is built from TRBV20-1 and TRBJ1-2; 9 bases agree with TRBD1. CDR1 DFQATT and CDR2 SNEGSKA come from the germline V gene (reference sequence). CDR3 length: 14 amino acids. Unmatched junction bases numbered 8, after V lost 3 bases and J lost 6 bases. CDR3 coding DNA: TGCAGTGCTAGTCGGGACAGGGAGGTAGATGGCTACACCTTC. This translates into CSASRDREVDGYTF.

Concerning this clonotype: The junction shows a germline mismatch at one end, possibly a read error. V usage is TRBV7-9 and J usage is TRBJ2-5; the match to TRBD1 covers 7 bases. The CDR3 has 15 residues. Germline-derived CDR1 and CDR2 are SEHNR and FQNEAQ (reference sequence). Here the CDR3 DNA reads TGTGCCGGCAGACAGGGACACCTGGGGGAAGAGACCCAGTACTTC. The encoded protein is CAGRQGHLGEETQYF. Supplemented by reference TRBV7-9 and TRBJ2-5, the full variable domain reads DTGVSQNPRHKITKRGQNVTFRCDPISEHNRLYWYRQTLGQGPEFLTYFQNEAQLEKSRLLSDRFSAERPKGSFSTLEIQRTEQGDSAMYLCAGRQGHLGEETQYFGPGTRLLVL.

At least ten counts were recorded for this clonotype. The CDR3 reads CSVEATGVNTEAFF. In nucleotides, the CDR3 is TGCAGCGTCGAGGCGACAGGGGTGAACACTGAAGCTTTCTTT. V usage is TRBV29-1 and J usage is TRBJ1-1; 8 bases line up with TRBD1. The CDR3 sequence is 14 residues long. V lost 6 bases and J lost 0; bases outside the gene matches: 6. The germline V gene has CDR1 SQVTM and CDR2 ANQGSEA.

This clonotype showed up many times. The chain couples TRBV28 to TRBJ1-5; D call uncertain. Germline-derived CDR1 and CDR2 are MDHEN and SYDVKM. V lost 5 bases and J lost 2, with 16 bases in between. The CDR3 loop spans 16 amino acids. CDR3 coding DNA: TGTGCCAGCAGTACCAGAGGTGTTGGTCGCAATCAGCCCCAGCATTTT. This translates into CASSTRGVGRNQPQHF.

This clonotype has ten or more counts. The chain combines TRBV11-2 with TRBJ2-7; TRBD1 is a possible D gene (7 bases). Trimming took off 1 base at V and 4 bases at J, with 17 bases between the two ends. Germline CDR1 reads SGHAT; CDR2 reads FQNNGV. The CDR3 totals 16 residues. CDR3 in amino acids: CASSLGGTVANYEQYF. The CDR3 region has the DNA TGTGCCAGCAGCTTAGGCGGGACAGTCGCGAATTACGAGCAGTACTTC.

The V and J genes are TRBV3-1 and TRBJ2-7; the D gene is possibly TRBD1 (5 bases). The CDR3 covers 16 residues. Germline V gives CDR1 LGHDT, CDR2 YNNKEL (reference sequence). V lost 4 bases and J lost 2, with 18 bases in between. The CDR3 is CASSPPGPVGAYEQYF. The CDR3 bases are TGTGCCAGCAGCCCACCCGGCCCGGTAGGGGCCTACGAGCAGTACTTC.

Here the CDR3 reads CASSFPVSGLRTGELFF. The CDR3 DNA reads TGTGCCAGCAGCTTCCCCGTAAGCGGGTTGAGGACCGGGGAGCTGTTTTTT. The chain recombines TRBV11-1 with TRBJ2-2, with D perhaps matching TRBD2 (6 bases). With 3 bases removed from V and 5 bases from J, the gap between germline ends came to 19 bases. Looked up from germline, CDR1 is SGHAT and CDR2 is FQDESV (reference sequence). This CDR3 comprises 17 residues.

This clonotype appeared many times. The chain couples TRBV7-8 to TRBJ1-2; no definite D call. Trimming removed 4 bases from V and 2 bases from J, with 14 bases in between. CDR1 and CDR2 (germline): SGHVS, FQNEAQ. This CDR3 comprises 15 residues. CDR3 sequence reads: CASSSGLTPNYGYTF. The CDR3 nucleotides are TGTGCCAGCAGCTCAGGCCTGACACCGAACTATGGCTACACCTTC.

This clonotype came up many times. This chain connects TRBV10-1 to TRBJ1-1; 8 bases agree with TRBD1. In germline, CDR1 is WNHNN, CDR2 SYGVQD (reference sequence). Trimming at V came to 5 bases and at J to 0 bases, leaving 8 bases not matched to a gene. The CDR3 extends over 16 amino acids. CDR3 region: CASSPTGDPMNTEAFF. CDR3 coding DNA: TGCGCCAGCAGTCCGACAGGGGATCCCATGAACACTGAAGCTTTCTTT.

This clonotype was seen a single time. The chain employs TRBV29-1 and TRBJ1-2; D is ambiguous. CDR1 SQVTM and CDR2 ANQGSEA come from the germline V gene. This CDR3 region has 12 residues. The V end lost 6 bases, the J end lost 2 bases, and 10 bases lay between the germline ends. The CDR3 DNA follows: TGCAGCGTGAGAAGGGTAAACTATGGCTACACCTTC. Its protein product is CSVRRVNYGYTF.

The chain couples TRBV15 to TRBJ1-2; D may be TRBD1 (5 bases). Germline CDR1 is LNHNV and CDR2 is YYDKDF (reference sequence). V was pared by 5 bases and J by 4 bases, with 14 bases between. The CDR3 has 14 amino acids. The CDR3 nucleotides read TGTGCCACCAGCGCGGGGGATTTTGGCTATGGCTACACCTTC. Its protein product is CATSAGDFGYGYTF.

There are many counts of this clonotype. The chain has TRBV19 and TRBJ1-5; 10 bases are a match to TRBD1. The CDR3 totals 13 residues. Per the germline V gene, CDR1 is LNHDA and CDR2 is SQIVND (reference sequence). After removal of 9 bases from V and 7 bases from J, the junction contained 6 bases not matched to a gene. This chain's CDR3 is CASRDRGVQPQHF. The CDR3 DNA follows: TGTGCCAGCCGGGACAGGGGCGTCCAGCCCCAGCATTTT. The full variable domain, its missing parts supplied by reference TRBV19 and TRBJ1-5, is DGGITQSPKYLFRKEGQNVTLSCEQNLNHDAMYWYRQDPGQGLRLIYYSQIVNDFQKGDIAEGYSVSREKKESFPLTVTSAQKNPTAFYLCASRDRGVQPQHFGDGTRLSIL.

This clonotype was detected ten times or more. This chain joins TRBV6-2 or TRBV6-3 and TRBJ1-5, with D possibly matching TRBD1 (5 bases). The germline V and J ends were trimmed by 0 bases and 7 bases, with 22 bases remaining between them. This CDR3 comprises 18 residues. Germline CDR1 MNHEY, CDR2 SVGEGT. The CDR3 coding sequence is TGTGCCAGCAGTTACTCTCCATCTGGACCCCGGCGGGACCAGCCCCAGCATTTT. Amino acids: CASSYSPSGPRRDQPQHF.

There are many counts of this clonotype. The chain couples TRBV6-2 or TRBV6-3 to TRBJ2-2; D remains ambiguous. The CDR3 extends over 13 amino acids. CDR1 and CDR2 (germline): MNHEY, SVGEGT. V dropped 6 bases and J dropped 6 bases, with 11 bases sitting between them. CDR3: CASRDYWAGELFF. CDR3 nucleotides: TGTGCCAGCAGAGATTATTGGGCCGGGGAGCTGTTTTTT.

This clonotype occurred many times. The chain links TRBV7-2 to TRBJ1-5; TRBD1 matches at 9 bases. The CDR3 is 14 residues long. The germline CDR1 and CDR2 sequences are SGHTA and FQGNSA. V shed 5 bases, J shed 6 bases, and the junction held 5 bases outside the gene matches. The CDR3 loop reads CASSPDRGAQPQHF. CDR3 in DNA: TGTGCCAGCAGCCCGGACAGGGGAGCTCAGCCCCAGCATTTT.

This clonotype appeared many times. The chain employs TRBV6-4 and TRBJ1-5; 9 bases match TRBD1. Per the germline V gene, CDR1 is MRHNA and CDR2 is SNTAGT. V trimming: 8 bases; J trimming: 6 bases; junction bases outside the gene matches: 17. There are 17 residues in the CDR3. CDR3 protein: CASGLTFGTGSLQPQHF. CDR3 bases: TGTGCCAGCGGTCTGACGTTCGGGACAGGGTCGCTTCAGCCCCAGCATTTT.

The sample holds many counts of this clonotype. This sequence joins TRBV7-9 and TRBJ1-1; D gene ambiguous. Germline V lookup: CDR1 SEHNR, CDR2 FQNEAQ (reference sequence). The CDR3 has 12 residues. V lost 3 bases, J lost 7 bases, and 9 bases lay in between. CDR3 DNA sequence: TGTGCCAGCAGCTTTGGGCACCTTGAAGCTTTCTTT. Translating gives CASSFGHLEAFF.

This clonotype occurred a few times. The chain uses TRBV27 and TRBJ2-2; 10 positions match TRBD2. The CDR3 contains 17 residues. V shed 5 bases, J shed 0 bases, and the junction held 6 bases outside the gene matches. CDR1 MNHEY and CDR2 SMNVEV come from the germline V gene (reference sequence). The CDR3 DNA is TGTGCCAGCAGTCACACAGGGACTAGCGCGAACACCGGGGAGCTGTTTTTT. Its translation: CASSHTGTSANTGELFF.

In this sample, this clonotype turned up many times. The rearrangement links TRBV28 to TRBJ2-2; D is possibly TRBD2 (7 bases). The germline CDR1 and CDR2 sequences are MDHEN and SYDVKM. The CDR3 is 16 residues long. V dropped 3 bases and J dropped 2 bases, with 13 bases sitting between them. The chain's CDR3 is CASSLWGGPNTGELFF. In DNA form, the CDR3 reads TGTGCCAGCAGTTTGTGGGGGGGCCCCAACACCGGGGAGCTGTTTTTT. Full variable domain (rest looked up from reference TRBV28 and TRBJ2-2): DVKVTQSSRYLVKRTGEKVFLECVQDMDHENMFWYRQDPGLGLRLIYFSYDVKMKEKGDIPEGYSVSREKKERFSLILESASTNQTSMYLCASSLWGGPNTGELFFGEGSRLTVL.

In this sample, this clonotype turned up many times. This chain joins TRBV2 and TRBJ2-2; TRBD2 agrees at 7 bases. The CDR3 consists of 13 residues. V lost 8 bases and J lost 6; bases outside the gene matches: 6. Germline values: CDR1 SNHLY, CDR2 FYNNEI. The CDR3 coding sequence is TGTGCCAGCCGCGGGGGTGCTGCCGGGGAGCTGTTTTTT. It specifies CASRGGAAGELFF.

This clonotype has a count of ten or more. The chain links TRBV7-2 to TRBJ2-5; 8 bases match TRBD2. The germline V gene encodes CDR1 SGHTA and CDR2 FQGNSA. With V trimmed by 4 bases and J by 4 bases, 2 bases remained unmatched. The CDR3 is made up of 13 amino acids. The CDR3 region has the DNA TGTGCCAGCAGCTGGGCGGGGGGAGAGACCCAGTACTTC. This gives the protein CASSWAGGETQYF.

This clonotype was seen at least ten times. The gene calls are TRBV5-1 and TRBJ1-2; 8 bases align to TRBD1. From germline, CDR1 is SGHRS and CDR2 YFSETQ. CDR3 length: 13 residues. With V trimmed by 1 base and J by 6 bases, 2 bases remained unmatched. CDR3 sequence reads: CASSLWTGNGYTF. The CDR3 coding sequence is TGCGCCAGCAGCTTGTGGACAGGGAATGGCTACACCTTC.

The rearrangement links TRBV12-3 or TRBV12-4 to TRBJ2-5; TRBD2 matches at 7 bases. CDR3 length equals 14 residues. Trimming at V came to 2 bases and at J to 4 bases, leaving 4 bases not matched to a gene. The CDR3 sequence is CASSLLGGTETQYF. CDR3 bases: TGTGCCAGCAGTTTACTGGGAGGGACAGAGACCCAGTACTTC.

This clonotype was counted many times. The chain carries TRBV20-1 and TRBJ1-2; D unresolved. V gave up 2 bases and J gave up 0 bases, with 4 bases separating them. The CDR3 length is 12 residues. The germline V gene encodes CDR1 DFQATT and CDR2 SNEGSKA (reference sequence). The CDR3, as DNA: TGCAGTGCTAGATGGGCTAACTATGGCTACACCTTC. This encodes CSARWANYGYTF.

In its sample, this clonotype was seen many times. This chain uses TRBV12-3 or TRBV12-4 with TRBJ1-2; a weak D match, TRBD1 (5 bases). The CDR3 covers 13 residues. V shed 2 bases and J shed 8 bases, with 12 bases lying between them. CDR3 region: CASSLSQGWGYTF. The CDR3 region has the DNA TGTGCCAGCAGTTTATCCCAGGGATGGGGCTACACCTTC.

In this sample, this clonotype turned up many times. The rearrangement uses TRBV6-1 and TRBJ2-7; D perhaps matches TRBD1 (6 bases). CDR1 is MNHNS, CDR2 SASEGT, per germline. With 5 bases removed from V and 4 bases from J, the gap between germline ends came to 15 bases. The CDR3 has 14 amino acids. The CDR3 protein is CASSIDRKGYEQYF. The CDR3 DNA sequence: TGTGCCAGCAGTATTGACAGGAAAGGGTACGAGCAGTACTTC.

This clonotype was found many times. The chain joins TRBV5-1 to TRBJ1-1; unclear D gene. The V and J ends lost 4 bases and 0 bases respectively, with 10 bases between them. CDR1 is SGHRS, CDR2 YFSETQ, per germline. CDR3 length: 14 amino acids. The CDR3 loop reads CASSLQTLNTEAFF. The CDR3 DNA reads TGCGCCAGCAGCCTACAGACTTTGAACACTGAAGCTTTCTTT.

Ten or more counts support this clonotype. The chain combines TRBV28 with TRBJ1-1, with a tentative D call TRBD1 (5 bases). Germline assignment: CDR1 MDHEN and CDR2 SYDVKM. This CDR3 region has 13 residues. V lost 3 bases and J lost 7, with 12 bases in between. The CDR3 reads CASSFGRDLEAFF. The CDR3 bases are TGTGCCAGCAGTTTCGGCAGGGACCTTGAAGCTTTCTTT.

This clonotype was counted many times. The chain links TRBV7-9 to TRBJ1-2; D remains unclear. Per the germline V gene, CDR1 is SEHNR and CDR2 is FQNEAQ (reference sequence). Trimming took off 1 base at V and 6 bases at J, with 6 bases between the two ends. This CDR3 is built from 12 residues. The DNA for the CDR3 is TGTGCCAGCAGCTTAGTTCTTGATGGCTACACCTTC. Amino acid sequence: CASSLVLDGYTF. Drawing the rest from reference TRBV7-9 and TRBJ1-2, the complete variable domain is DTGVSQNPRHKITKRGQNVTFRCDPISEHNRLYWYRQTLGQGPEFLTYFQNEAQLEKSRLLSDRFSAERPKGSFSTLEIQRTEQGDSAMYLCASSLVLDGYTFGSGTRLTVV.